The T cell receptor (beta chain) under discussion was sequenced for a study of regulatory T cells in long-lasting Graves disease. Library construction for TCR beta used iRepertoire HTBI primers and Arm-PCR of CDR3 regions. Each CDR3 protein gets one entry after TCRdb re-called the multiplex PCR reads with MiXCR. The table has about 320,000 distinct CDR3 sequences, roughly 18% seen once. At least ten counts were recorded for this clonotype. Its matching antigen is unknown. Time point of the sample: newly diagnosed GD, antithyroid drugs for less than 3 months. PBMC RNA served as the TCR library source. American Thyroid Association guidelines defined how Graves' disease was diagnosed. Study conclusions and caveats: The study found TRBV28, TRBJ1-2 and TRBJ2-5 favored in persistent disease.

Germline-derived CDR1 and CDR2 are ENHRY and SYGVKD. The V end lost 4 bases, the J end lost 7 bases, and 11 bases lay between the germline ends. This CDR3 is built from 13 residues. The receptor's source is a female donor with Graves disease. V is TRBV10-3 and J is TRBJ2-1; D is unresolved. Material: peripheral blood mononuclear cells (PBMCs), obtained at new diagnosis, from a patient treated with antithyroid drugs. This CDR3 is CAISVVVANEQFF. The CDR3 region has the DNA TGTGCCATCAGTGTCGTAGTGGCTAATGAGCAGTTCTTC.